Shown below are 23 T cell receptor beta chains from a single sample sequenced in a study of neurological immune-mediated disorders. The time point here: longitudinal time-point 2. TCRdb itself ran the 5' RACE reads through MiXCR, one entry per CDR3 protein. The sample includes about 66,000 distinct CDR3 sequences, roughly 9.8% of them seen just once. The sequenced material came from PBMCs. These receptors were collected from a young man in good health.

As regards this clonotype: This may be a read error, as it is one base from a much larger clone. The genes are TRBV7-9 and TRBJ2-3; a weak D match, TRBD2 (6 bases). The length of the CDR3 is 11 residues. The germline gives CDR1 SEHNR, CDR2 FQNEAQ (reference sequence). The CDR3 here is CASSLERTMDF. As DNA, the CDR3 is TGTGCCAGCAGCCTCGAAAGGACTATGGATTTT.

This clonotype was seen repeatedly, ten times or more. This chain connects TRBV5-1 to TRBJ2-7, with 10 bases identical to TRBD1. The CDR3 totals 15 residues. J was trimmed by 4 bases and V by 1 base; bases with no gene match: 5. Looked up from germline, CDR1 is SGHRS and CDR2 is YFSETQ. CDR3 bases: TGCGCCAGCAGCTTGAACCCGGGACAGGGGTACGAGCAGTACTTC. Translating gives CASSLNPGQGYEQYF.

In its sample, this clonotype was seen many times. V gene TRBV5-1 combines with J gene TRBJ1-1; 9 bases align to TRBD1. This CDR3 has 14 residues. The V gene end was trimmed by 4 bases and the J gene end by 3 bases; junction bases not matched to a gene: 4. Germline CDR1 is SGHRS and CDR2 is YFSETQ. This chain's CDR3 is CASSMWTGDTEAFF. CDR3 nucleotides: TGCGCCAGCAGCATGTGGACAGGGGACACTGAAGCTTTCTTT.

This clonotype was seen many times. The chain couples TRBV10-2 to TRBJ2-6; D might be TRBD1 (6 bases). CDR1 WSHSY and CDR2 SAAADI come from the germline V gene. Trimming removed 6 bases from V and 4 bases from J, with 13 bases in between. This CDR3 has 15 residues. As DNA, the CDR3 is TGCGCCAGCAGCGTACAGGGCTCGGGGGCCAACGTCCTGACTTTC. Protein: CASSVQGSGANVLTF.

This clonotype was observed at least ten times. The rearrangement links TRBV20-1 to TRBJ2-7; 9 bases agree with TRBD2. The germline gives CDR1 DFQATT, CDR2 SNEGSKA (reference sequence). CDR3 length equals 18 residues. With 0 bases clipped from V and 4 bases from J, the junction kept 16 bases outside the gene matches. The CDR3: CSARDSGSTVLVKYEQYF. CDR3 sequence (DNA): TGCAGTGCTAGAGATAGCGGGAGTACAGTACTAGTCAAATACGAGCAGTACTTC.

At least ten counts were recorded for this clonotype. This chain uses TRBV5-1 with TRBJ2-1; a possible D gene is TRBD1 (5 bases). Germline CDR1 SGHRS, CDR2 YFSETQ. The CDR3 is 15 amino acids. Trimming removed 6 bases at V and 0 bases at J, with 13 bases between. This chain's CDR3 is CASTSDSSSYNEQFF. CDR3 DNA: TGCGCCAGCACCTCCGACAGTAGCTCCTACAATGAGCAGTTCTTC.

V and J are TRBV15 and TRBJ1-1; the match to TRBD1 covers 9 bases. Losses at the gene ends were 0 bases for V and 1 base for J; bases not matched to a gene: 0. The CDR3 is made up of 15 amino acids. From germline, CDR1 is LNHNV and CDR2 YYDKDF (reference sequence). CDR3 DNA: TGTGCCACCAGCAGAGAGGGACAGGGGAACACTGAAGCTTTCTTT. Translated: CATSREGQGNTEAFF. The variable domain in full, with the rest retrieved from reference TRBV15 and TRBJ1-1, is DAMVIQNPRYQVTQFGKPVTLSCSQTLNHNVMYWYQQKSSQAPKLLFHYYDKDFNNEADTPDNFQSRRPNTSFCFLDIRSPGLGDTAMYLCATSREGQGNTEAFFGQGTRLTVV.

In its sample, this clonotype was seen many times. This chain links TRBV4-1 with TRBJ2-1; no clear D gene. The CDR3 spans 16 residues. Per the germline V gene, CDR1 is MGHRA and CDR2 is YSYEKL. Trimming cost V 4 bases and J 0 bases, with 13 bases left between them. The DNA of the CDR3 is TGCGCCAGCAGCCCAGGAGCCGGGTTCTCCTACAATGAGCAGTTCTTC. Protein product: CASSPGAGFSYNEQFF.

This clonotype has ten or more counts. V usage is TRBV9 and J usage is TRBJ2-3, with TRBD1 as a possible D gene (5 bases). This CDR3 has 15 amino acids. V was clipped by 4 bases and J by 0 bases, with 12 bases between them. CDR1 and CDR2 (germline): SGDLS, YYNGEE. The CDR3 reads CASSSNGASTDTQYF. In DNA form, the CDR3 reads TGTGCCAGCAGCTCAAATGGGGCTAGCACAGATACGCAGTATTTT.

The chain has TRBV15 and TRBJ2-1; TRBD2 matches 10 bases. The V gene's germline CDR1 is LNHNV and CDR2 YYDKDF (reference sequence). Trimming cost V 2 bases and J 8 bases; bases outside gene matches: 21. The CDR3 consists of 20 residues. The chain's CDR3 is CATSRPQGALAGRPRDEQFF. In nucleotides, the CDR3 is TGTGCCACCAGCAGACCACAGGGTGCACTAGCGGGAAGACCTAGGGATGAGCAGTTCTTC.

This clonotype was found many times. This chain connects TRBV12-3 or TRBV12-4 to TRBJ2-7; no definite D call. The CDR3 has 15 amino acids. The germline V and J ends were trimmed by 6 bases and 0 bases, with 15 bases remaining between them. The CDR3 DNA reads as TGTGCCAGCAGCTCGTGGGCGGTGAGCTCCTACGAGCAGTACTTC. Translation gives CASSSWAVSSYEQYF.

This clonotype was recorded once. The chain recombines TRBV9 with TRBJ1-5; weak D call: TRBD1 (6 bases). Looked up from germline, CDR1 is SGDLS and CDR2 is YYNGEE. V gave up 3 bases and J gave up 0 bases, with 16 bases separating them. The CDR3 contains 17 residues. The CDR3 DNA reads as TGTGCCAGCAGCGACGGACAGCTTCCTCTTAGCAATCAGCCCCAGCATTTT. It translates to CASSDGQLPLSNQPQHF.

Ten or more counts support this clonotype. The rearrangement uses TRBV24-1 and TRBJ2-1; D is possibly TRBD2 (5 bases). The germline V gene has CDR1 KGHDR and CDR2 SFDVKD. The ends were cut back, 0 bases at V and 0 bases at J, with 11 bases in the middle. The CDR3 extends over 17 amino acids. The CDR3 sequence: CATSDLTSGYSYNEQFF. In DNA, the CDR3 is TGTGCCACCAGTGATTTGACAAGCGGATACTCCTACAATGAGCAGTTCTTC.

This clonotype was recorded a few times. This sequence may be a read error, since a much larger clone differs from it by one base. The V and J genes are TRBV20-1 and TRBJ1-1, with a possible D match to TRBD1 (6 bases). V was trimmed by 1 base and J by 5 bases, leaving 14 bases between them. Per germline, CDR1 DFQATT and CDR2 SNEGSKA (reference sequence). The CDR3 is 14 amino acids. CDR3 sequence reads: CSARGRGGDTEAFF. Here the CDR3 DNA reads TGCAGTGCTAGAGGTCGAGGGGGGGATACTGAAGCTTTCTTT.

This clonotype has a count of ten or more. V is TRBV4-1 and J is TRBJ2-3; D remains unclear. CDR3 length: 16 residues. Trimming removed 1 base from V and 0 bases from J, with 11 bases in between. CDR1 MGHRA and CDR2 YSYEKL come from the germline V gene. CDR3 nucleotide sequence: TGCGCCAGCAGCCAAGTGGTGTACCCTAGCACAGATACGCAGTATTTT. Its translation: CASSQVVYPSTDTQYF.

This clonotype was counted at least ten times. The chain carries TRBV7-8 and TRBJ2-7; D not resolved. Deletions cut 4 bases from V and 0 bases from J, with 10 bases between. CDR3 length: 14 residues. CDR1 and CDR2 (germline): SGHVS, FQNEAQ. The CDR3 sequence: CASSSGFLSYEQYF. Written as DNA, the CDR3 is TGTGCCAGCAGCTCCGGGTTCCTCTCCTACGAGCAGTACTTC.

This clonotype was found many times. The chain employs TRBV20-1 and TRBJ2-3; a weak D match, TRBD2 (6 bases). Trimming pared 4 bases from V and 2 bases from J, leaving 19 bases between. The V gene's germline CDR1 is DFQATT and CDR2 SNEGSKA (reference sequence). The CDR3 runs 16 residues. Written as DNA, the CDR3 is TGCAGTGCTATCAAAGCGGGTAAACAAAACACAGATACGCAGTATTTT. It specifies CSAIKAGKQNTDTQYF.

This clonotype showed up many times. The V and J genes are TRBV20-1 and TRBJ1-1; D not resolved. The V gene's germline CDR1 is DFQATT and CDR2 SNEGSKA (reference sequence). The CDR3 sequence is 16 residues long. V was trimmed by 3 bases and J by 1 base, leaving 18 bases between them. The CDR3 loop reads CSARDPSRVGNTEAFF. The CDR3 nucleotides read TGCAGTGCTAGGGACCCCTCGAGGGTTGGGAACACTGAAGCTTTCTTT.

The table lists this clonotype with many counts. The chain uses TRBV7-2 and TRBJ2-5; 10 bases align to TRBD1. The CDR3 totals 14 residues. Germline V gene data show CDR1 as SGHTA and CDR2 as FQGNSA. V lost 3 bases, J lost 5 bases, and 3 bases stayed unmatched. The CDR3 loop reads CASSFDRGLETQYF. The CDR3, as DNA: TGTGCCAGCAGCTTTGACAGGGGGCTGGAGACCCAGTACTTC. The full variable domain, in which reference TRBV7-2 and TRBJ2-5 provide the parts outside the CDR3, is GAGVSQSPSNKVTEKGKDVELRCDPISGHTALYWYRQSLGQGLEFLIYFQGNSAPDKSGLPSDRFSAERTGGSVSTLTIQRTQQEDSAVYLCASSFDRGLETQYFGPGTRLLVL.

This clonotype was detected many times. The chain is built from TRBV10-3 and TRBJ1-6; D is possibly TRBD1 (5 bases). This CDR3 comprises 13 residues. The V and J ends lost 6 bases and 8 bases respectively, with 11 bases between them. The V gene's germline CDR1 is ENHRY and CDR2 SYGVKD. The CDR3 sequence: CAIRQGMDSPLHF. The DNA for the CDR3 is TGTGCCATCAGGCAGGGAATGGATTCACCCCTCCACTTT.

This clonotype was seen at least ten times. V usage is TRBV6-5 and J usage is TRBJ2-3, with D tentatively TRBD1 (6 bases). V lost 6 bases to trimming and J lost 2 bases, with 12 bases between them. Germline V gene data show CDR1 as MNHEY and CDR2 as SVGAGI. This CDR3 is 14 amino acids long. CDR3 protein: CASSLRGDTDTQYF. The CDR3 DNA is TGTGCCAGCAGCCTCAGGGGAGACACAGATACGCAGTATTTT.

The V and J genes are TRBV10-3 and TRBJ2-2; D ambiguous. Germline CDR1 ENHRY, CDR2 SYGVKD. CDR3 length equals 13 residues. Trimming shortened V by 0 bases and J by 8 bases, and 7 bases separated the two germline ends. CDR3 sequence: CAISESQRGELFF. The CDR3 DNA sequence: TGTGCCATCAGTGAGTCGCAGAGAGGGGAGCTGTTTTTT.

V and J are TRBV7-9 and TRBJ2-7; the D gene could be TRBD1 or TRBD2 (5 bases each). Germline loops: CDR1 SEHNR, CDR2 FQNEAQ (reference sequence). The CDR3 is made up of 14 amino acids. V lost 5 bases and J lost 7, with 18 bases in between. CDR3 protein: CASSREGSPGEQYF. The CDR3 DNA is TGTGCCAGCAGCCGAGAGGGGTCCCCTGGGGAGCAGTACTTC.